The clone carrying this T cell receptor beta chain was found once. Its antigen remains unknown. Germline CDR1 reads SGDLS; CDR2 reads YYNGEE. The CDR3 is made up of 14 amino acids. The J segment lost 10 bases and the V segment lost 3 bases, leaving 4 bases of the junction unmatched. The record originates from a study of immune cell composition in non-small cell lung cancer. General study findings and limits: Adenocarcinomas with higher top tumour-associated clone frequency had more reactive TILs. No significant correlation existed between pack-years smoked and tumour clonality. Tumour-reactive clones were not shown to match dominant in vivo tumour clones.

Normal lung was taken at the farthest possible site, at least 3 cm from tumour. Genomic DNA came from frozen unsorted single-cell suspensions. TCRdb's copy holds only in-frame clones and misses some; the assay was immunoSEQ multiplex PCR. The sample records 3,000 to 3,500 clones, around 78% being singletons. This chain joins TRBV9 and TRBJ2-1; 13 positions agree with TRBD2. The sequence was obtained from a human donor with non-small cell lung cancer. The donor label of this sample is uncertain. Sequenced input: non-adjacent lung tissue. In DNA form, the CDR3 reads TGTGCCAGCAGCGCTTCGACTAGCGGGGGGGAGCAGTTCTTC. Translating it yields CASSASTSGGEQFF. The whole variable domain, filled in from reference TRBV9 and TRBJ2-1, reads DSGVTQTPKHLITATGQRVTLRCSPRSGDLSVYWYQQSLDQGLQFLIQYYNGEERAKGNILERFSAQQFPDLHSELNLSSLELGDSALYFCASSASTSGGEQFFGPGTRLTVL.